This TCR beta chain originates from a study of blood T cell repertoires in COVID-19. Repertoires were generated with immunoSEQ multiplex PCR, while TCRdb's copy carries only in-frame clones and drops some. The sample shows under 450,000 clones, around 87% of them seen only once. V trimming: 4 bases; J trimming: 9 bases; junction bases outside the gene matches: 8. Germline values: CDR1 MNHEY, CDR2 SMNVEV (reference sequence). The length of the CDR3 is 14 residues. This clone occurred once. The sequenced material came from PBMCs or T cells enriched from blood (not recorded which). This clonotype originated in a man in his thirties or forties who had recovered from COVID-19. V usage is TRBV27 and J usage is TRBJ1-1, with TRBD1 matching over 10 bases. Here the CDR3 reads CASSSRTGGEKAFF. Written as DNA, the CDR3 is TGTGCCAGCAGTTCACGGACAGGGGGGGAGAAAGCTTTCTTT.